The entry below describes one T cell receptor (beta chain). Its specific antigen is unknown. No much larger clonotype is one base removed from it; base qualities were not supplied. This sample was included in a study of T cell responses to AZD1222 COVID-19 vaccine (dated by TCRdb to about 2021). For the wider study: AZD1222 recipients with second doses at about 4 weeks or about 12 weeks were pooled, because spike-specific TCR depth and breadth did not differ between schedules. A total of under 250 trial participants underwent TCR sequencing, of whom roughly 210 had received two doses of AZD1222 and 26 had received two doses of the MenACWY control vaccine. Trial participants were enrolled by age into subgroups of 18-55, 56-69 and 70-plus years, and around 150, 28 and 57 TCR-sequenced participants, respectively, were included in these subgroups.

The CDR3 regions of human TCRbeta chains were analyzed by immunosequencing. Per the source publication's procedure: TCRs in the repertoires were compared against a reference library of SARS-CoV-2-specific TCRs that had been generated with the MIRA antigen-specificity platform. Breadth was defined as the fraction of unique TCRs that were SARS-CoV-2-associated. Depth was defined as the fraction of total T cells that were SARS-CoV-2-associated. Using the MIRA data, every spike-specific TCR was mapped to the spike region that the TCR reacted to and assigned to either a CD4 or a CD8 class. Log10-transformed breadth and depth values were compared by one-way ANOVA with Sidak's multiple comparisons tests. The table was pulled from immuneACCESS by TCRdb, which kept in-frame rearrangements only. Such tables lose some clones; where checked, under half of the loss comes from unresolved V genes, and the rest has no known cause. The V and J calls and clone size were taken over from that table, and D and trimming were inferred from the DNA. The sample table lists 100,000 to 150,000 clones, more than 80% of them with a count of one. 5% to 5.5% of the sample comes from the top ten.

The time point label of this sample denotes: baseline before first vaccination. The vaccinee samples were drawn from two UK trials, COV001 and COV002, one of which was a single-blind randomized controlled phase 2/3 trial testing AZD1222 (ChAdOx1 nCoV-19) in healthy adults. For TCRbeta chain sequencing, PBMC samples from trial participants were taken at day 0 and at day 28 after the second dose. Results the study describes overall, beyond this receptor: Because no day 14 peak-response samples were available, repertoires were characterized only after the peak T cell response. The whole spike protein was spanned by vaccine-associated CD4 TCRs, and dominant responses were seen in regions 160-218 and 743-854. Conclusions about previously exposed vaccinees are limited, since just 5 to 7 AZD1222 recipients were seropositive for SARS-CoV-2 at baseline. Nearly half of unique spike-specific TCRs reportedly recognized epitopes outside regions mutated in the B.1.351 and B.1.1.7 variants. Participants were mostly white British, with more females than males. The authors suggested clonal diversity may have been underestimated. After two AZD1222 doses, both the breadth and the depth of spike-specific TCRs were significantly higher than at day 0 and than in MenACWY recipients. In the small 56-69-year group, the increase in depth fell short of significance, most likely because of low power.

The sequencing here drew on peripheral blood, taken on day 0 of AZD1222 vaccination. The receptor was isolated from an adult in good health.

The nucleotide sequence reads as follows: TGTGCCAGCACGGGACAGGGGGCAGGAGAGACCCAGTACTTC. Protein translation: CASTGQGAGETQYF. The sequence links TRBV7-9 to TRBJ2-5; 12 bases in the middle match TRBD1. At the junction V is shortened by 7 bases and J by 4 bases; bases outside the gene matches: 4. The CDR3 runs 14 amino acids, cysteine and phenylalanine included. The read is trimmed to its CDR3 DNA, 42 bases read in frame from base 1. CDR1 and CDR2, looked up from the germline V gene (reference sequence), are SEHNR and FQNEAQ.